The 10 T cell receptor beta chains below come from one sample, sequenced in a study of T-cell reconstitution after alpha-beta-depleted transplantation in children. This sample's TCRbeta library carried unique molecular identifier barcodes. TCRdb redid the calling of the PCR reads with MiXCR, one entry per CDR3 protein. The sample has about 540,000 distinct CDR3 sequences; about 18% are singletons. The material was PBMCs from the stem cell graft donor, obtained from the stem cell graft. These TCRs come from a human donor who donated a stem cell graft to a child with acute lymphoblastic leukemia.

This rearrangement joins TRBV7-8 to TRBJ2-5, with TRBD2 matching 12 bases. This CDR3 spans 20 amino acids. J was trimmed by 4 bases and V by 0 bases; bases with no gene match: 15. CDR1 and CDR2 from the germline V gene are SGHVS and FQNEAQ. CDR3 in amino acids: CASSLARLAGVDRSAETQYF. CDR3 nucleotides: TGTGCCAGCAGCTTAGCTCGACTAGCGGGAGTTGATCGGTCTGCAGAGACCCAGTACTTC.

Remarks on this clonotype: A much larger clone is a single base away; this may be a read error. The genes are TRBV6-1 and TRBJ2-3; 8 nucleotides line up with TRBD2. This CDR3 has 19 residues. Germline CDR1 reads MNHNS; CDR2 reads SASEGT. CDR3 residues: CASSPSGSYPWTSTDTRYF. In nucleotides, the CDR3 is TGTGCCAGCAGCCCTAGCGGCTCATACCCCTGGACTAGCACAGATACGCGGTATTTT.

This clonotype was observed a handful of times. The J gene is TRBJ2-1, the V gene TRBV7-3, with 8 bases that match TRBD2. The CDR3 loop spans 19 amino acids. The trim removed 5 bases at V and 0 bases at J, leaving 15 bases unmatched. The V gene's germline CDR1 is SGHTA and CDR2 FQGTGA. The CDR3 sequence: CASSRSGLALKGSYNEQFF. In nucleotides, the CDR3 is TGTGCCAGCAGCAGGTCCGGACTAGCTTTAAAGGGCTCCTACAATGAGCAGTTCTTC.

This clonotype appeared a few times. The rearrangement uses TRBV5-1 and TRBJ2-7; 8 positions agree with TRBD1. Losses at the gene ends were 7 bases for V and 1 base for J; bases not matched to a gene: 7. The germline CDR1 and CDR2 sequences are SGHRS and YFSETQ. This CDR3 spans 14 amino acids. As DNA, the CDR3 is TGCGCCAGCGGGCAGGGGGCGACGTCCTACGAGCAGTACTTC. Translated: CASGQGATSYEQYF.

On this clonotype: Sequence at one end of the junction differs from germline and may be a read error. The genes are TRBV20-1 and TRBJ1-2; TRBD1 is a possible D gene (5 bases). Per germline, CDR1 DFQATT and CDR2 SNEGSKA (reference sequence). This CDR3 has 17 amino acids. The CDR3 loop is CCARDSSGLSKGYGYTF. The CDR3 DNA sequence: TGCTGTGCTAGAGACTCCTCGGGACTCTCAAAGGGTTATGGCTACACCTTC.

This clonotype was counted between two and nine times. The rearrangement uses TRBV15 and TRBJ2-7; D may be TRBD1 (6 bases). CDR3 size: 13 residues. CDR1 and CDR2 (germline): LNHNV, YYDKDF (reference sequence). The ends were cut back, 4 bases at V and 6 bases at J, with 13 bases in the middle. The CDR3 DNA reads as TGTGCCACCAGCATAAGGACAGTACGCGAGCAGTACTTC. Translating gives CATSIRTVREQYF.

This chain uses TRBV30 with TRBJ1-2, with D perhaps TRBD1 (5 bases). V dropped 4 bases and J dropped 6 bases, with 9 bases sitting between them. This CDR3 is built from 11 residues. CDR1 is GTSNPN and CDR2 is SVGIG in the germline V gene (reference sequence). The CDR3 sequence is CAWNRGDGYTF. The CDR3 nucleotides are TGTGCCTGGAATAGAGGGGATGGCTACACCTTC.

This clonotype was seen only a few times. The chain recombines TRBV27 with TRBJ1-5; D unclear. The CDR3 has 18 amino acids. Germline lookup yields CDR1 MNHEY and CDR2 SMNVEV (reference sequence). V was clipped by 0 bases and J by 5 bases, with 20 bases between them. The CDR3 nucleotides are TGTGCCAGCAGTTTATCGCCCCCTCTGGTTCTCGGCTATCAGCCCCAGCATTTT. This gives the protein CASSLSPPLVLGYQPQHF.

This clonotype was seen only a few times. The V and J genes are TRBV6-2 or TRBV6-3 and TRBJ2-7; TRBD2 matches at 11 bases. The CDR3 runs 16 residues. Losses at the gene ends were 0 bases for V and 6 bases for J; bases not matched to a gene: 7. The germline CDR1 and CDR2 sequences are MNHEY and SVGEGT. Written as DNA, the CDR3 is TGTGCCAGCAGTTACTCCCGACTAGCGGGGCCCGCCGAGCAGTACTTC. It translates to CASSYSRLAGPAEQYF.

This clonotype was seen many times. This chain connects TRBV4-2 to TRBJ1-1; unclear D gene. The V gene lost 0 bases and the J gene lost 1 base, with 9 bases spanning the gap. The length of the CDR3 is 15 residues. Germline V lookup: CDR1 LGHNA, CDR2 YNFKEQ. CDR3 in amino acids: CASSQEAGGNTEAFF. The CDR3 DNA sequence: TGTGCCAGCAGCCAAGAAGCGGGCGGGAACACTGAAGCTTTCTTT.